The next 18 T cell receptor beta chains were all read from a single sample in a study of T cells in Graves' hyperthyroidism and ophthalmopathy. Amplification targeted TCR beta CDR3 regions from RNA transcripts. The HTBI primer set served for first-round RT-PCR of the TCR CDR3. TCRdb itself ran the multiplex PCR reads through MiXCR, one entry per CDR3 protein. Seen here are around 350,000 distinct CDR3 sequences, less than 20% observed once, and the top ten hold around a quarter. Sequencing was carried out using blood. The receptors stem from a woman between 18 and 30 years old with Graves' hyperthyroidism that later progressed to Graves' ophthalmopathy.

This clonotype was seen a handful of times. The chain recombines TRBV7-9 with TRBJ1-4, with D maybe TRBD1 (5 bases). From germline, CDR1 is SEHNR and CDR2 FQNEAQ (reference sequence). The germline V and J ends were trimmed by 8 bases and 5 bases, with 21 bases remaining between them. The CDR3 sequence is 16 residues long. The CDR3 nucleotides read TGTGCCAGCGCTGGGGGACCCGGGATGGGCAATGAAAAACTGTTTTTT. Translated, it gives CASAGGPGMGNEKLFF.

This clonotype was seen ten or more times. This CDR3 reads CASSSYWSSYNEQFF. CDR3 coding DNA: TGTGCCAGCAGTTCTTACTGGAGCTCCTACAATGAGCAGTTCTTC. The chain recombines TRBV2 with TRBJ2-1; D unclear. Germline V lookup: CDR1 SNHLY, CDR2 FYNNEI. The CDR3 runs 15 residues. V shed 5 bases and J shed 0 bases, with 11 bases lying between them.

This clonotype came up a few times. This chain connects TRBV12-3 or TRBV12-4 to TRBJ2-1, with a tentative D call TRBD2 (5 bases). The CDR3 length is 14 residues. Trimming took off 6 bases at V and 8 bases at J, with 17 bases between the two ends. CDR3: CASRSIFGVDEQFF. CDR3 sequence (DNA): TGTGCCAGCAGGTCCATATTCGGGGTGGATGAGCAGTTCTTC.

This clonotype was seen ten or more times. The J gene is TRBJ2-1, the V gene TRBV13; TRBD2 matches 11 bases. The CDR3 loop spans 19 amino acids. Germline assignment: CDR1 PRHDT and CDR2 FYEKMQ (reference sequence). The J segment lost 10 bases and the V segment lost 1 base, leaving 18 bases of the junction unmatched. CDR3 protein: CASSLEAHSRLAGGAEQFF. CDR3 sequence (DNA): TGTGCCAGCAGCTTAGAGGCCCACTCGCGCCTAGCGGGAGGAGCGGAGCAGTTCTTC.

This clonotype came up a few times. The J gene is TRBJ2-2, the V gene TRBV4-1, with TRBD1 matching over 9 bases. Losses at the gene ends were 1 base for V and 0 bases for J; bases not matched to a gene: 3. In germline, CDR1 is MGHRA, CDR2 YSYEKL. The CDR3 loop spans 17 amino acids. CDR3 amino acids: CASSQARTGANTGELFF. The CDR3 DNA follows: TGCGCCAGCAGCCAAGCGCGGACAGGGGCGAACACCGGGGAGCTGTTTTTT.

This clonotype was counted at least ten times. CDR3 bases: TGCAGTGCGCGTACTAGCGGTTCAACCTACGAGCAGTACTTC. It encodes CSARTSGSTYEQYF. The J gene is TRBJ2-7, the V gene TRBV20-1; 8 bases are a match to TRBD2. Trimming at V came to 6 bases and at J to 2 bases, leaving 9 bases not matched to a gene. The germline V gene has CDR1 DFQATT and CDR2 SNEGSKA (reference sequence). The length of the CDR3 is 14 residues.

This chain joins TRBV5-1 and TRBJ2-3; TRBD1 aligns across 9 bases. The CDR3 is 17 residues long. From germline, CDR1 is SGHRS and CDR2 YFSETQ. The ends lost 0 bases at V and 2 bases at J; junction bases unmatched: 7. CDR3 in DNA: TGCGCCAGCAGCTTGGGACAGGGGGGTTCCCACACAGATACGCAGTATTTT. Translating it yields CASSLGQGGSHTDTQYF.

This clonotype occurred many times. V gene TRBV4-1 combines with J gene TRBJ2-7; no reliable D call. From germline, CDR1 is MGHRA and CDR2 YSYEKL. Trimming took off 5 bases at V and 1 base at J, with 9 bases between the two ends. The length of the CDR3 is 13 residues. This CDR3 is CASSYTESYEQYF. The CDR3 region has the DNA TGCGCCAGCAGCTATACAGAATCCTACGAGCAGTACTTC.

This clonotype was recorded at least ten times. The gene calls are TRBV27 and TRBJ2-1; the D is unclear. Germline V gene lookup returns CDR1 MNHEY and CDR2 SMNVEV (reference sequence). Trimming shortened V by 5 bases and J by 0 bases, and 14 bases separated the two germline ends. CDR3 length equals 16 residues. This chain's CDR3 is CASSPRLASSYNEQFF. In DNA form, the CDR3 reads TGTGCCAGCAGTCCTCGACTGGCGAGCTCCTACAATGAGCAGTTCTTC.

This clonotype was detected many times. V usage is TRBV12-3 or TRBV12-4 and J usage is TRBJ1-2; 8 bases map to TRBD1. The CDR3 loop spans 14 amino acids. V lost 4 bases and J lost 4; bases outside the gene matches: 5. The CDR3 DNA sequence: TGTGCCAGCAGTTCCTCAGGGGGCTTCTATGGCTACACCTTC. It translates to CASSSSGGFYGYTF.

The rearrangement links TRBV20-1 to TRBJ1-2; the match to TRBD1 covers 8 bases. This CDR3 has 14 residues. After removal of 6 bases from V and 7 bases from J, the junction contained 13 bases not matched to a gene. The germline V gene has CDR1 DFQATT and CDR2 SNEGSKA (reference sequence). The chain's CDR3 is CSAKSYQGASGYTF. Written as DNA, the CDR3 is TGCAGTGCCAAGTCTTATCAGGGGGCATCTGGCTACACCTTC.

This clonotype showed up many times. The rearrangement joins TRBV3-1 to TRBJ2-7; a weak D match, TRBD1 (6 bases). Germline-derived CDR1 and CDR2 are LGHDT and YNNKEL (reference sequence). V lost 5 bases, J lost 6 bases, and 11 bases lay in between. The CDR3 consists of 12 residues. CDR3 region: CASSSTGFEQYF. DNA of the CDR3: TGTGCCAGCAGCTCTACAGGGTTCGAGCAGTACTTC.

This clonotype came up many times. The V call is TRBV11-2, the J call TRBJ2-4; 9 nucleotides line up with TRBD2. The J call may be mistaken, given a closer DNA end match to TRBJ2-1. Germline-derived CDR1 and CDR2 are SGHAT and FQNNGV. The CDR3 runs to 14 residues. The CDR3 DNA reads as TGTGCCAGCAGCTTTAACCTAGCGGGATACATTCAGTTCTTC. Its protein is CASSFNLAGYIQFF.

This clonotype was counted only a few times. In nucleotides, the CDR3 is TGTGCCAGCAGCTGGGGACTAGGTAAATACGAGCAGTACTTC. It specifies CASSWGLGKYEQYF. The rearrangement uses TRBV5-6 and TRBJ2-7; 8 nucleotides align to TRBD2. This CDR3 is built from 14 residues. Trimming removed 3 bases from V and 4 bases from J; junction bases left unmatched: 6. CDR1 and CDR2 (germline): SGHDT, YYEEEE.

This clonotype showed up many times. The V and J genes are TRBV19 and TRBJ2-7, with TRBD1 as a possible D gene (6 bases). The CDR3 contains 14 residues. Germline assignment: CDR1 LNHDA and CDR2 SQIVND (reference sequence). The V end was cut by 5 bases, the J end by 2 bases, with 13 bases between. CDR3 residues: CASSPRTATYEQYF. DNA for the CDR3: TGTGCCAGTAGTCCCCGGACAGCCACCTACGAGCAGTACTTC.

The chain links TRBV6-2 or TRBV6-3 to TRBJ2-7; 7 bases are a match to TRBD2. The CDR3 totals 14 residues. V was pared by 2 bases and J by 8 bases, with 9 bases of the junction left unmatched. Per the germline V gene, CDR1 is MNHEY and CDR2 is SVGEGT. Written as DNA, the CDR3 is TGTGCCAGCAGTTACCGTGCGGGAGCCTCCCAGCAGTACTTC. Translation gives CASSYRAGASQQYF.

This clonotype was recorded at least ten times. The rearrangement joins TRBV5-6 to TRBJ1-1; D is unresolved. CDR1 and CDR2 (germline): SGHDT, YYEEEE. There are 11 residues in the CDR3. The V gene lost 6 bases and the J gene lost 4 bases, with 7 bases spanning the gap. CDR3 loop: CASIWGTEAFF. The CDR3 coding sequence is TGTGCCAGCATTTGGGGCACTGAAGCTTTCTTT.

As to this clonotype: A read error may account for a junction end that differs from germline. CDR3 amino acids: CASSQERQRGYNEQLF. CDR3 nucleotides: TGTGCCAGCAGCCAAGAAAGGCAGCGGGGTTACAATGAGCAGCTCTTC. The J gene is TRBJ2-1, the V gene TRBV4-2; TRBD2 matches 7 bases. From germline, CDR1 is LGHNA and CDR2 YNFKEQ. The CDR3 is 16 amino acids.